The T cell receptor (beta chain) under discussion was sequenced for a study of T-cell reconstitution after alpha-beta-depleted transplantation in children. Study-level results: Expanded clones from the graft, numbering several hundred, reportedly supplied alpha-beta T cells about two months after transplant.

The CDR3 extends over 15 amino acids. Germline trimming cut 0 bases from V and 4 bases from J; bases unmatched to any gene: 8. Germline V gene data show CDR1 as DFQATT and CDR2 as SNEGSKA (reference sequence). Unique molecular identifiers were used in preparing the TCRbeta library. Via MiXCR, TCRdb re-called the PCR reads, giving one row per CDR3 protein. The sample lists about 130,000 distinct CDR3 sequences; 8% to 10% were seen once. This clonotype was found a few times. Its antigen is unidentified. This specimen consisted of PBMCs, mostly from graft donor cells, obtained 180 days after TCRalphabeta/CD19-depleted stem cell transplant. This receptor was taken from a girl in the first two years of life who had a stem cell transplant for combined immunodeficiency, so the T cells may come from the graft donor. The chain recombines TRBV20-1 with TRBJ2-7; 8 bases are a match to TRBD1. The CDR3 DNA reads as TGCAGTGCTAGAGATGCAGGGGGCTTAGGGTACGAGCAGTACTTC. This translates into CSARDAGGLGYEQYF.